This TCR beta chain was recovered during a study of shared clonotypes between healthy human individuals (dated by TCRdb to about 2020). General notes on the study: The cohort included three men and a couple of women between 18 and 49 years of age. For each donor, three plates each were used for CD4 naive and CD4 memory, two plates were used for CD8 naive, and one plate was used for CD8 memory. Blood TCR repertoires of roughly five healthy adults were deeply sequenced to estimate repertoire size and the extent of clonotype sharing between individuals. To increase sequencing depth and limit assay-specific biases, different laboratories used diverse techniques to prepare libraries and sequence TCR repertoires. Per donor, leukapheresis produced somewhere between about 0.94 and 9 billion PBMCs. General study outcomes and caveats: About 5% of naive CD4, 3.5% of naive CD8, approximately 2% of memory CD4, and 0.4% of memory CD8 clonotypes were shared across a handful of donors. Clonotypes shared by all four sorted-subset donors showed higher generation probabilities than non-shared clonotypes. Even with the large sequencing depth, rarefaction of the sorted-subset datasets indicated that sequencing was incomplete. Sampling was restricted to blood, and TCR repertoires in tissues likely differ from the TCR repertoires found in blood. Based on pairwise subsampling, the degree of clonotype sharing among donors was expected to be affected by sequencing depth. Because the study included only a small number of donors, the genetic and exposure-history diversity represented was limited. Estimated clonotype richness was generally larger for naive than for memory subsets.

Details on this clone: Its recognized antigen is unknown. It has no much larger one-base neighbor in the sample; base qualities were not kept.

Trimming at the junction amounts to 1 base on V and 4 bases on J, and the germline ends lie 11 bases apart. The CDR3, from cysteine to phenylalanine, totals 15 residues. The retained sequence is limited to the CDR3, 45 bases, with the frame set at the first base. The germline V gene sets CDR1 to SNHLY and CDR2 to FYNNEI. The donors were healthy, HIV-negative adults with no recently reported acute infections or vaccinations. All donors were Caucasian adults living in Nashville, Tennessee, USA. CD4+ T cells were enriched by magnetic negative selection, after which naive cells were positively selected on CD45RA and the negative fraction was taken as the memory subset. After blood collection by leukapheresis, PBMCs were isolated using Ficoll-Histopaque density gradient centrifugation and then cryopreserved in the vapor phase of liquid nitrogen. Analytical flow cytometry was used to check the purity and quantity of every magnetically sorted T cell population. Each sorted fraction had its genomic DNA isolated and then quantified by UV absorbance on a Nanodrop 2000c.

TCR CDR3 regions were amplified from genomic DNA by multiplex PCR using the deep immunoSEQ assay. Genomic DNA extracted from each cell subset was distributed evenly over all wells of several immunoSEQ 96-well plates, and each plate served as one replicate. For sorted subsets, each replicate PCR was loaded with roughly 200 ng genomic DNA, equivalent to 30,000 to 35,000 T cell genomes. The purified libraries were quantified using a Qubit 3.0 fluorometer, sized with a Bioanalyzer 2100, and then quantified again using the KAPA Library Quantification kit. A separate single-read 150-cycle Illumina NextSeq 550 flow cell was used to sequence each immunoSEQ 96-well plate. In the paper's pipeline: Because only junctional sequences without quality scores were contained in the immunoSEQ output, filtering matching that applied to full-length reads could not be performed. Sequences were annotated with PyIR, a Python wrapper for IgBLAST v1.9, using IMGT germline references to assign V/J genes and CDR3. Reads were filtered out if the reads had weak V/J assignments (E-value above 1e-6), no CDR3, stop codons, out-of-frame junctions, or ambiguous translated residues. V3J clonotypes were defined as sequences sharing an identical inferred V gene, J gene, and CDR3 amino acid sequence. The percentage overlap between two repertoires was calculated by dividing the number of shared unique clonotypes by the size of the smaller repertoire. Richness of each repertoire was evaluated using RTK rarefaction, the Chao1 estimator, and Recon v2.1 estimates of unobserved clonotypes. Generation probabilities for all TCRbeta clonotypes obtained by the gDNA method from a handful of donors were computed using OLGA. Drawn from immuneACCESS, this table holds only the in-frame rearrangements with V and J called that TCRdb kept. Clones are partly lost; checked studies trace under half to an unresolved V gene and leave the rest unexplained. V and J calls and clone size are copied from that table; D and trimming were computed from the DNA. Across this sample there are some 2,500,000 clones, with under 95% seen only once. Clones ranked in the top ten supply 0.3% to 0.4% of the sample.

The receptor was isolated from a man aged 18 to 30 in good health. Some clones in this sample may be carry-over from other donors' samples. Material for sequencing was naive CD4+ T cells from PBMCs. The cell subset or site label, as the study defines it: CD45RA+ positively selected. The sequence links TRBV2 to TRBJ1-3; TRBD1 is perhaps the D gene, given 5 matching bases. The CDR3 is CASSEGRASGNTIYF. The sequenced DNA: TGTGCCAGCAGTGAAGGCAGGGCGTCAGGAAACACCATATATTTT.